The 20 T cell receptor beta chains presented below share a single source sample, sequenced in a study of Ad26.COV2.S vaccination and SARS-CoV-2 variants. The repertoire was sequenced with immunoSEQ multiplex PCR; TCRdb's copy has only in-frame clones and lacks some. The sample includes 350,000 to 400,000 clones, about nine tenths of them seen just once. Documented treatment: 15 to 20 received Ad26.COV2.S at low or high dose, single or two shots; 5 received placebo; per-sample allocation not given. Material that was analyzed had been drawn on day 63 after the first vaccine or placebo injection. This sample comprised peripheral blood, obtained in a trial of Ad26.COV2.S vaccine versus placebo. These receptors all come from a person between 18 and 59 years old who received the Ad26.COV2.S COVID-19 vaccine or a placebo.

The V call is TRBV18, the J call TRBJ1-5; D gene unclear. CDR1 KGHSH and CDR2 LQKENI come from the germline V gene. V lost 2 bases and J lost 2, with 4 bases in between. The CDR3 loop spans 13 amino acids. In nucleotides, the CDR3 is TGTGCCAGCTCACCAAGCGGCAATCAGCCCCAGCATTTT. This encodes CASSPSGNQPQHF.

This rearrangement joins TRBV5-4 to TRBJ2-7; D may be TRBD1 (6 bases). V lost 4 bases and J lost 1, with 12 bases in between. The V gene's germline CDR1 is SGHNT and CDR2 YYREEE (reference sequence). This CDR3 has 14 amino acids. CDR3 in amino acids: CASSARQESYEQYF. CDR3 sequence (DNA): TGTGCCAGCAGCGCCCGACAGGAATCCTACGAGCAGTACTTC.

The chain employs TRBV12-3 or TRBV12-4 and TRBJ2-1; D not certain. The V end lost 2 bases, the J end lost 7 bases, and 6 bases lay between the germline ends. The CDR3 is made up of 12 amino acids. CDR3 DNA: TGTGCCAGCAGTTTAAGCTGGAATGAGCAGTTCTTC. Residues: CASSLSWNEQFF.

The table lists this clone with a few counts. V gene TRBV4-1 combines with J gene TRBJ2-7; either TRBD1 or TRBD2 may supply D (5 bases each). CDR3 length: 13 amino acids. CDR1 MGHRA and CDR2 YSYEKL come from the germline V gene. V was trimmed by 6 bases and J by 1 base, leaving 10 bases between them. CDR3 DNA: TGCGCCAGCAGGGGGACGTCTTCCTACGAGCAGTACTTC. Amino acid sequence: CASRGTSSYEQYF.

The chain couples TRBV9 to TRBJ2-3; maybe TRBD1 (5 bases). The CDR3 has 11 residues. CDR1 and CDR2 (germline): SGDLS, YYNGEE. With 3 bases removed from V and 6 bases from J, the gap between germline ends came to 5 bases. CDR3 DNA: TGTGCCAGCAGCGAGGGGGATACGCAGTATTTT. It codes for CASSEGDTQYF.

This clone was observed at least ten times. The chain uses TRBV7-9 and TRBJ2-5; 9 bases align to TRBD1. Looked up from germline, CDR1 is SEHNR and CDR2 is FQNEAQ (reference sequence). Germline trimming cut 7 bases from V and 7 bases from J; bases unmatched to any gene: 13. The CDR3 loop spans 15 amino acids. The CDR3 loop reads CASTPGGGQGTTQYF. CDR3 bases: TGTGCCAGCACCCCAGGTGGGGGACAGGGTACGACCCAGTACTTC.

V usage is TRBV10-3 and J usage is TRBJ1-2; 7 bases match TRBD1. Per the germline V gene, CDR1 is ENHRY and CDR2 is SYGVKD. V dropped 6 bases and J dropped 1; count of bases not matched to a gene: 11. The CDR3 length is 16 residues. The CDR3 spells CAIRRPGTDINYGYTF. DNA for the CDR3: TGTGCCATCAGGCGACCCGGGACAGATATTAACTATGGCTACACCTTC.

The chain is built from TRBV29-1 and TRBJ1-2, with unresolved D. The germline CDR1 and CDR2 sequences are SQVTM and ANQGSEA. The CDR3 is 12 residues long. Trimming left V 2 bases short and J 3 bases short, with 7 bases between. CDR3 nucleotides: TGCAGCGTTGAATTCGGGGACTATGGCTACACCTTC. Translation: CSVEFGDYGYTF.

The rearrangement links TRBV7-2 to TRBJ2-3, with TRBD1 matching over 9 bases. Germline V gene lookup returns CDR1 SGHTA and CDR2 FQGNSA. The CDR3 runs to 15 residues. Losses at the gene ends were 5 bases for V and 1 base for J; bases not matched to a gene: 4. CDR3 coding DNA: TGTGCCAGCAGCCGGACAGGGGAAGGCACAGATACGCAGTATTTT. It codes for CASSRTGEGTDTQYF.

Concerning this clone: Other DNA sequences in the sample encode the same CDR3. The chain has TRBV10-3 and TRBJ1-2, with TRBD1 as a possible D gene (5 bases). Trimming shortened V by 0 bases and J by 8 bases, and 16 bases separated the two germline ends. Looked up from germline, CDR1 is ENHRY and CDR2 is SYGVKD. The CDR3 is 15 amino acids. This CDR3 reads CAISESSGRAGGYTF. In DNA, the CDR3 is TGTGCCATCAGTGAGTCGTCGGGGCGGGCGGGGGGCTACACCTTC.

The chain joins TRBV4-1 to TRBJ2-3, with TRBD1 as a possible D gene (6 bases). The CDR3 sequence is 16 residues long. Germline loops: CDR1 MGHRA, CDR2 YSYEKL. V dropped 0 bases and J dropped 4 bases, with 14 bases sitting between them. CDR3 in DNA: TGCGCCAGCAGCCAAGAGGACTTTGGGGGCGCAGATACGCAGTATTTT. Protein sequence: CASSQEDFGGADTQYF.

The J gene is TRBJ2-6, the V gene TRBV7-8; no clear D. The germline V gene encodes CDR1 SGHVS and CDR2 FQNEAQ. The CDR3 runs to 15 residues. Trimming left V 1 base short and J 12 bases short, with 16 bases between. CDR3 loop: CASSLVLGTWGVLTF. Written as DNA, the CDR3 is TGTGCCAGCAGCTTAGTTTTGGGAACCTGGGGCGTCCTGACTTTC.

The chain recombines TRBV7-9 with TRBJ2-3; D is perhaps TRBD1 (6 bases). CDR1 and CDR2 (germline): SEHNR, FQNEAQ (reference sequence). Trimming stripped 2 bases from V and 5 bases from J, with 17 bases between. This CDR3 spans 16 amino acids. The CDR3 reads CASSLSRGGREDTQYF. The CDR3 DNA reads TGTGCCAGCAGCTTATCTCGTGGGGGCCGGGAAGATACGCAGTATTTT.

This chain connects TRBV7-9 to TRBJ2-7; 7 bases fit TRBD1. The J segment lost 3 bases and the V segment lost 4 bases, leaving 3 bases of the junction unmatched. CDR1 SEHNR and CDR2 FQNEAQ come from the germline V gene (reference sequence). The CDR3 covers 13 residues. The chain's CDR3 is CASSYAGGYEQYF. The CDR3 DNA is TGTGCCAGCAGCTACGCAGGGGGCTACGAGCAGTACTTC.

In its sample, this clone was seen a few times. The gene calls are TRBV7-7 and TRBJ1-1, with no clear D. Trimming took off 1 base at V and 4 bases at J, with 7 bases between the two ends. Germline V gene lookup returns CDR1 SSHAT and CDR2 FNYEAQ (reference sequence). CDR3 length: 13 residues. The CDR3 nucleotides are TGTGCCAGCAGCTTAGGAGTGAGCACTGAAGCTTTCTTT. It yields the protein CASSLGVSTEAFF. Combining the CDR3 with reference TRBV7-7 and TRBJ1-1 gives the whole variable domain GAGVSQSPRYKVTKRGQDVTLRCDPISSHATLYWYQQALGQGPEFLTYFNYEAQPDKSGLPSDRFSAERPEGSISTLTIQRTEQRDSAMYRCASSLGVSTEAFFGQGTRLTVV.

This chain uses TRBV11-2 with TRBJ2-5; 7 bases map to TRBD1. V was clipped by 2 bases and J by 1 base; unmatched bases: 4. Looked up from germline, CDR1 is SGHAT and CDR2 is FQNNGV. There are 15 residues in the CDR3. The CDR3 reads CASSLRGTVQETQYF. CDR3 nucleotide sequence: TGTGCCAGCAGCTTAAGAGGGACAGTCCAAGAGACCCAGTACTTC.

This sequence joins TRBV3-1 (or the pseudogene TRBV3-2) and TRBJ1-2; D is possibly TRBD1 (5 bases). The CDR3 extends over 12 amino acids. Germline CDR1 LGHDT, CDR2 YNNKEL (reference sequence). The V end lost 4 bases, the J end lost 4 bases, and 7 bases lay between the germline ends. The CDR3 DNA follows: TGTGCCAGCAGCCCAGGGTCCTATGGCTACACCTTC. It codes for CASSPGSYGYTF.

This clone was seen a single time. The chain uses TRBV5-6 and TRBJ2-5, with 9 nucleotides matching TRBD2. Trimming removed 1 base from V and 2 bases from J; junction bases left unmatched: 6. This CDR3 is 16 amino acids long. Germline CDR1 reads SGHDT; CDR2 reads YYEEEE. The CDR3 loop reads CASSLYLAGTQETQYF. CDR3 sequence (DNA): TGTGCCAGCAGCTTGTATCTAGCGGGGACACAAGAGACCCAGTACTTC.

The V gene is TRBV2, the J gene TRBJ1-4; D is perhaps TRBD1 (5 bases). This CDR3 is 16 amino acids long. V was clipped by 7 bases and J by 8 bases, with 23 bases between them. The germline gives CDR1 SNHLY, CDR2 FYNNEI. The CDR3 DNA reads TGTGCCAGCACCCCCCTAAGGAGGGACTCAGCCGAAAAACTGTTTTTT. Amino acid sequence: CASTPLRRDSAEKLFF.

This chain links TRBV7-2 with TRBJ2-7, with D perhaps matching TRBD1 or TRBD2 (6 bases each). The CDR3 loop spans 18 amino acids. Germline V gene sequence: CDR1 SGHTA, CDR2 FQGNSA. The V end was cut by 5 bases, the J end by 5 bases, with 28 bases between. DNA of the CDR3: TGTGCCAGCAGCCCCGGGATGGGGGTAGCGCCAAGGGGGGACGAGCAGTACTTC. Residues: CASSPGMGVAPRGDEQYF. The full variable domain, its missing parts supplied by reference TRBV7-2 and TRBJ2-7, is GAGVSQSPSNKVTEKGKDVELRCDPISGHTALYWYRQSLGQGLEFLIYFQGNSAPDKSGLPSDRFSAERTGGSVSTLTIQRTQQEDSAVYLCASSPGMGVAPRGDEQYFGPGTRLTVT.